This T cell receptor beta chain was recovered during a study of blood T cell repertoires in COVID-19. Study at large: COVID-19 samples, acute and convalescent, were from the United States, Italy and Spain. In each case, the material was cDNA or gDNA derived from T cells, B-cell-depleted T cells, or PBMCs.

Generated by immunoSEQ multiplex PCR, the TCRdb table keeps only in-frame clones and is missing some. Here the sample spans nearly 350,000 clones, more than 70% being singletons. A Seattle source enrolled patients during active infection and followed them longitudinally. This clone has a single count. This receptor was obtained from a woman in her 70s with COVID-19, enrolled during active disease. The sequencing input was peripheral blood.

The CDR3 spells CATSNRLAGGPAYNEQFF. The CDR3 coding sequence is TGTGCCACCAGTAACAGACTAGCGGGGGGCCCAGCCTACAATGAGCAGTTCTTC. The rearrangement links TRBV24-1 to TRBJ2-1; 13 nucleotides match TRBD2. Looked up from germline, CDR1 is KGHDR and CDR2 is SFDVKD. The CDR3 loop spans 18 amino acids. Losses at the gene ends were 6 bases for V and 2 bases for J; bases not matched to a gene: 9.